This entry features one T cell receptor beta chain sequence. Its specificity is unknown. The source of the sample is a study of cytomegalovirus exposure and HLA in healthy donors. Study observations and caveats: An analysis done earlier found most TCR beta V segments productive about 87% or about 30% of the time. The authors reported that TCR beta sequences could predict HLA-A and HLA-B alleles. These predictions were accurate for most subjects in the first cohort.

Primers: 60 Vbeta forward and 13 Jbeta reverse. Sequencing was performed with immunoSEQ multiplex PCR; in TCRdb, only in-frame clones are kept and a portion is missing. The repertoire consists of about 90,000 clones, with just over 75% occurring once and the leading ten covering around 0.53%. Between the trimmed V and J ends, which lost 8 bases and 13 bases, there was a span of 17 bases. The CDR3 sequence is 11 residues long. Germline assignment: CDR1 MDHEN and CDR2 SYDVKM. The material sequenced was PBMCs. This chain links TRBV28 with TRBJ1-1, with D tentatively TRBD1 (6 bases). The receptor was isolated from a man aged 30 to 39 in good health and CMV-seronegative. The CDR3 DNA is TGTGCCAGCGGGACATACAAAGACGGTTTCTTT. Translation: CASGTYKDGFF.